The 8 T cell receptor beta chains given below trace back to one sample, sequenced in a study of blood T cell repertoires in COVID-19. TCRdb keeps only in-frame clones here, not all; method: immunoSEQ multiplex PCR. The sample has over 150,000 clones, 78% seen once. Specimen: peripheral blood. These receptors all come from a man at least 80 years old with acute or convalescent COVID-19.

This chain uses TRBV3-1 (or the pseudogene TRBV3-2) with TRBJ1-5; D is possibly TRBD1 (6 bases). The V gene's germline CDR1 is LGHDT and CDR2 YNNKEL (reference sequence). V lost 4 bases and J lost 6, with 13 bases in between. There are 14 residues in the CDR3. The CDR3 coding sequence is TGTGCCAGCAGCCCCGGGGACATCGGTCAGCCCCAGCATTTT. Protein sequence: CASSPGDIGQPQHF.

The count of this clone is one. The CDR3 DNA reads as TGCGCCAGCAGCCAGGGGGCAGGGACAGGGTCGGTGGAGACCCAGTACTTC. Amino acids: CASSQGAGTGSVETQYF. The chain is built from TRBV4-3 and TRBJ2-5; 9 positions agree with TRBD1. CDR3 length: 17 residues. Unmatched junction bases numbered 13, after V lost 3 bases and J lost 5 bases. Germline CDR1 and CDR2: LGHNA and YSLEER.

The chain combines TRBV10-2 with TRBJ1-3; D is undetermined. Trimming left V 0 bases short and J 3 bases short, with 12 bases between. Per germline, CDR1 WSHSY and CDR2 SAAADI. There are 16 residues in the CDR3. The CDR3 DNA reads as TGCGCCAGCAGTGAGTCGAAACCCGGGTTTGGAAACACCATATATTTT. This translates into CASSESKPGFGNTIYF.

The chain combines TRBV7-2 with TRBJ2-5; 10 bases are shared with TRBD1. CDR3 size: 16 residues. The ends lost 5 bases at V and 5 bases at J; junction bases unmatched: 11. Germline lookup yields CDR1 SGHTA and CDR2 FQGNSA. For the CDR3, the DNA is TGTGCCAGCAGCGGTAGGGACAGGGGATTTTCGGAGACCCAGTACTTC. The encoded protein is CASSGRDRGFSETQYF.

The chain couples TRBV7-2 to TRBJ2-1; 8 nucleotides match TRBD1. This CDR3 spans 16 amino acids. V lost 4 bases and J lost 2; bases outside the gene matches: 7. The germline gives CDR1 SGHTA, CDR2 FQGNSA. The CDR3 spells CASSSAGGAAYNEQFF. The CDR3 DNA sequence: TGTGCCAGCAGCTCCGCAGGGGGCGCGGCCTACAATGAGCAGTTCTTC. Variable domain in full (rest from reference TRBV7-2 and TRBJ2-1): GAGVSQSPSNKVTEKGKDVELRCDPISGHTALYWYRQSLGQGLEFLIYFQGNSAPDKSGLPSDRFSAERTGGSVSTLTIQRTQQEDSAVYLCASSSAGGAAYNEQFFGPGTRLTVL.

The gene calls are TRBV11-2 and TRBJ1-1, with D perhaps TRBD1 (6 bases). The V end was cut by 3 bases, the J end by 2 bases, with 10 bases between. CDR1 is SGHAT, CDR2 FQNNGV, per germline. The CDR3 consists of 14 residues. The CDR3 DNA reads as TGTGCCAGCAGCTTGTACAGGGAAAACACTGAAGCTTTCTTT. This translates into CASSLYRENTEAFF.

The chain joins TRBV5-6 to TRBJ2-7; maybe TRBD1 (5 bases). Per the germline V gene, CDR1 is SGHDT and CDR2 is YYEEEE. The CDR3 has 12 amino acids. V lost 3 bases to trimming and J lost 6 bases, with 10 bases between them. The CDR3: CASSWGRGEQYV. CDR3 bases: TGTGCCAGCAGCTGGGGCCGCGGCGAGCAGTACGTC.

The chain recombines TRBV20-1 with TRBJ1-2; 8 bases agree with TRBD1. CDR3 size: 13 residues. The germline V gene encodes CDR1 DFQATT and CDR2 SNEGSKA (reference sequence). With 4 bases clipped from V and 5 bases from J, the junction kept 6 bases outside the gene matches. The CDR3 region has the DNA TGCAGTGCTACTGACAGGGGCAGTTATGGCTACACCTTC. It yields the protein CSATDRGSYGYTF.